What follows are 18 T cell receptor beta chains derived from one specimen sequenced in a study of tumor-infiltrating lymphocytes in primary liver carcinoma. Using a constant-region primer together with ProtoScript II reverse transcriptase, TCR beta cDNA was made from roughly 540 ng of total RNA. Three nested multiplex PCR rounds of slightly modified ARM-PCR generated TCR beta libraries. It was with TRBV1-TRBV30 forward primers and a C-beta reverse primer that the first two PCR rounds were run, at roughly 10 cycles each. Each CDR3 protein gets one entry after TCRdb re-called the multiplex PCR reads with MiXCR. This repertoire shows 84,000 or so distinct CDR3 sequences, more than 65% found once; its top ten account for approximately 19%. Unsorted bulk tissue (roughly 19-30 mg) underwent RNA and DNA co-extraction. Sequencing was carried out using liver tumor tissue from sampling region 1. Documented subset: tumor region T1, superior pole. The receptor set was obtained from a man aged 40-49 years with primary liver carcinoma and hepatitis B virus infection.

J is TRBJ2-1 and V is TRBV7-8; D not certain. The germline CDR1 and CDR2 sequences are SGHVS and FQNEAQ. The V gene lost 3 bases and the J gene lost 13 bases, with 13 bases spanning the gap. This CDR3 spans 12 amino acids. CDR3 sequence: CASSFSSRDQFF. In DNA, the CDR3 is TGTGCCAGCAGCTTTAGTTCACGAGATCAGTTCTTC.

On this clonotype: Relative to the germline gene, one junction end is altered; a read error may explain this. This rearrangement joins TRBV11-2 to TRBJ2-7, with D possibly being TRBD2 (5 bases). Germline V CDR1 and CDR2: SGHAT, FQNNGV. The CDR3 extends over 13 amino acids. The CDR3 sequence: CVSSREGLYERYF. CDR3 coding DNA: TGTGTCAGCAGTAGAGAGGGCCTTTACGAGCGGTACTTC.

This clonotype has ten or more counts. The rearrangement joins TRBV28 to TRBJ2-6; D unresolved. The V end lost 6 bases, the J end lost 0 bases, and 3 bases lay between the germline ends. The CDR3 covers 13 residues. Germline V lookup: CDR1 MDHEN, CDR2 SYDVKM. CDR3 sequence reads: CASRSSGANVLTF. CDR3 nucleotides: TGTGCCAGCAGAAGCTCTGGGGCCAACGTCCTGACTTTC.

The sample holds many counts of this clonotype. CDR3 bases: TGTGCCAGCAGTTACACTAGCGGGAGCTCCTACGAGCAGTACTTC. This translates into CASSYTSGSSYEQYF. The gene calls are TRBV6-2 or TRBV6-3 and TRBJ2-7; 11 bases agree with TRBD2. Germline lookup yields CDR1 MNHEY and CDR2 SVGEGT. The CDR3 loop spans 15 amino acids. The J segment lost 0 bases and the V segment lost 2 bases, leaving 0 bases of the junction unmatched.

This clonotype was recorded at least ten times. The rearrangement links TRBV29-1 to TRBJ2-7, with D perhaps matching TRBD1 (5 bases). V lost 6 bases and J lost 5, with 20 bases in between. The CDR3 runs to 14 residues. Germline assignment: CDR1 SQVTM and CDR2 ANQGSEA. CDR3 nucleotides: TGCAGCGTCTCCGATGGGGCAGGGTCAAACGAGCAGTACTTC. Translated: CSVSDGAGSNEQYF.

A note on this clonotype: A read error may produce the germline difference seen at one junction end. The rearrangement uses TRBV6-1 and TRBJ2-7; unclear D gene. There are 11 residues in the CDR3. The germline gives CDR1 MNHNS, CDR2 SASEGT. The CDR3 protein is CTSSLVAELYF. DNA for the CDR3: TGTACCAGCAGTCTTGTAGCCGAGCTGTACTTC.

The chain recombines TRBV11-3 with TRBJ2-3, with 9 bases matching TRBD1. Germline V lookup: CDR1 SGHNT, CDR2 YENEEA. This CDR3 comprises 16 residues. J was trimmed by 15 bases and V by 4 bases; bases with no gene match: 20. For the CDR3, the DNA is TGTGCCAGCAGCTGGGGGGGGGGACAGGGAACAGATACGCTCTATTTT. Translation: CASSWGGGQGTDTLYF.

Concerning this clonotype itself: A much larger clonotype is one base distant, so this may be a read error. The chain links TRBV21-1 to TRBJ2-7; the tabulated D call, TRBD2, remains unverified against the DNA. TRBV21-1 is tagged as a pseudogene. The CDR3 extends over 21 amino acids. The CDR3 loop is CANSKVVYEGTSGSPNYEQYF. DNA of the CDR3: TGTGCCAACAGCAAAGTGGTCTATGAGGGGACTAGCGGGAGTCCTAACTACGAGCAGTACTTC.

This clonotype was seen at least ten times. CDR3 protein: CASSPRGSYEQYF. The CDR3 DNA reads TGTGCCAGCAGTCCCCGGGGGTCATACGAGCAGTACTTC. The gene calls are TRBV12-3 or TRBV12-4 and TRBJ2-7, with D maybe TRBD2 (6 bases). This CDR3 has 13 residues. Trimming left V 5 bases short and J 4 bases short, with 12 bases between.

This clonotype was counted many times. V is TRBV5-6 and J is TRBJ1-1, with D maybe TRBD1 (6 bases). Germline V lookup: CDR1 SGHDT, CDR2 YYEEEE. V lost 0 bases to trimming and J lost 3 bases, with 6 bases between them. This CDR3 has 13 amino acids. This CDR3 is CASSLDRDTEAFF. DNA of the CDR3: TGTGCCAGCAGCTTGGACAGGGACACTGAAGCTTTCTTT. Looking up the rest from reference TRBV5-6 and TRBJ1-1 gives the full variable domain: DAGVTQSPTHLIKTRGQQVTLRCSPKSGHDTVSWYQQALGQGPQFIFQYYEEEERQRGNFPDRFSGHQFPNYSSELNVNALLLGDSALYLCASSLDRDTEAFFGQGTRLTVV.

As concerns this clonotype: The junction differs from germline at one of its ends, possibly a read error. J is TRBJ2-4 and V is TRBV28, with D possibly matching TRBD1 (6 bases). CDR1 is MDHEN, CDR2 SYDVKM, per germline. The CDR3 sequence is 18 residues long. CDR3 bases: TGTGCCAGCAGTTTATATGGGACATGGTCGTTGTCCAAAAGCATTCAGTACTTC. Protein: CASSLYGTWSLSKSIQYF.

J is TRBJ2-5 and V is TRBV5-5; 10 nucleotides agree with TRBD2. The CDR3 has 16 amino acids. CDR1 is SGHKS and CDR2 is YYEKEE in the germline V gene (reference sequence). Unmatched junction bases numbered 15, after V lost 8 bases and J lost 5 bases. The CDR3, as DNA: TGTGCCAGGACCTTGGCCGAGGCTAGCGGGAGTGAGACCCAGTACTTC. It specifies CARTLAEASGSETQYF. Based on the CDR3 plus reference TRBV5-5 and TRBJ2-5, the full variable domain is DAGVTQSPTHLIKTRGQQVTLRCSPISGHKSVSWYQQVLGQGPQFIFQYYEKEERGRGNFPDRFSARQFPNYSSELNVNALLLGDSALYLCARTLAEASGSETQYFGPGTRLLVL.

The CDR3 region has the DNA TGTGCCAGCAGCTTAAATGCCCCGAACCCACTAGCGGGAAGTCAAGAGACCCAGTACTTC. The encoded protein is CASSLNAPNPLAGSQETQYF. The chain joins TRBV11-2 to TRBJ2-5; 10 nucleotides line up with TRBD2. CDR3 size: 20 residues. Germline V gene lookup returns CDR1 SGHAT and CDR2 FQNNGV. The V segment lost 2 bases and the J segment 2 bases; nucleotides outside the gene matches: 17.

A word on this clonotype: At one of its ends the junction is not consistent with the germline gene, which may arise from a read error. This chain joins TRBV5-4 and TRBJ2-1, with D maybe TRBD1 (6 bases). Germline assignment: CDR1 SGHNT and CDR2 YYREEE (reference sequence). CDR3 length equals 17 residues. The CDR3 bases are TGTGCCAGCGCCCGTGGGGGCACCGACCGCGCAGCCGATGAGCGGTTCTTC. Its protein product is CASARGGTDRAADERFF.

This clonotype was observed a handful of times. This may be a read error: a much more frequent sequence differs by one nucleotide. The V call is TRBV6-1, the J call TRBJ1-5; 7 bases line up with TRBD1. The CDR3 is made up of 19 amino acids. In germline, CDR1 is MNHNS, CDR2 SASEGT. Trimming removed 1 base from V and 2 bases from J; junction bases left unmatched: 14. CDR3 residues: CASSEGGQLSFRGNQPQHF. CDR3 nucleotide sequence: TGTGCCAGCAGTGAAGGGGGACAGCTGTCTTTCCGTGGCAATCAGCCCCAGCATTTT.

The chain recombines TRBV11-1 with TRBJ2-7; D may be TRBD1 or TRBD2 (6 bases each). The CDR3 length is 16 residues. The ends were cut back, 7 bases at V and 8 bases at J, with 27 bases in the middle. Germline assignment: CDR1 SGHAT and CDR2 FQDESV (reference sequence). DNA of the CDR3: TGTGCCAGCACTCTATCCGGTGGGGGGCGCGGAGACAAGCAGTACTTC. Translation: CASTLSGGGRGDKQYF.

Details on this clonotype: A read error may produce the germline difference seen at one junction end. The chain recombines TRBV4-1 with TRBJ1-1; D is ambiguous. The CDR3 contains 15 residues. The germline V gene has CDR1 MGHRA and CDR2 YSYEKL. The CDR3 coding sequence is TGCGCCAGCAGCCACTTCCCGGGGTTGAACACTGAAGCCTTCTTT. Translating gives CASSHFPGLNTEAFF.

This clonotype was seen once. The J gene is TRBJ1-1, the V gene TRBV11-2; TRBD1 matches at 10 bases. Losses at the gene ends were 5 bases for V and 13 bases for J; bases not matched to a gene: 22. The germline V gene has CDR1 SGHAT and CDR2 FQNNGV. This CDR3 has 17 amino acids. CDR3 protein: CASSRMGGQGLGTGVFF. CDR3 bases: TGTGCCAGCAGCCGAATGGGGGGACAGGGGTTAGGCACTGGAGTTTTCTTT.